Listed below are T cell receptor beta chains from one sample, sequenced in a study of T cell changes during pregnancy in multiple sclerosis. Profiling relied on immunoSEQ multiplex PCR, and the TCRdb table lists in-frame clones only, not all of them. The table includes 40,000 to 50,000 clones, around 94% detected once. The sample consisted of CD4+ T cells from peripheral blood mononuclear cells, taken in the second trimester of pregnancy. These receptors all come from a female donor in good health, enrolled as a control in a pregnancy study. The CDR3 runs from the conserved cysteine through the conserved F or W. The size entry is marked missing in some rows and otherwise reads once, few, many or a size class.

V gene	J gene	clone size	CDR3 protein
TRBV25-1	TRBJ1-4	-	CASSALQGQGEKLFF
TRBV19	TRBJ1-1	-	CASRNPGGTAPNTEAFF
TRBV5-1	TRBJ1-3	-	CASSFGPQEVNTIYF
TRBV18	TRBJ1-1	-	CASSRDRNTEAFF
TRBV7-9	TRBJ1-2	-	CASSLTDYGYTF
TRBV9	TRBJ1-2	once	CASSVAGGAGPHGYTF
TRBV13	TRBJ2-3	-	CASSLEGLAGTDTQYF
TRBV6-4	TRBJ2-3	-	CASSDSTGADTQYF
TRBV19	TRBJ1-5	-	CASSRTGTGNYQPQHF
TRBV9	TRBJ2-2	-	CASSARQATGELFF
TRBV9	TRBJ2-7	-	CASSVESGETYEQYF
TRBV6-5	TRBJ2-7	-	CASSSRDPSYEQYF
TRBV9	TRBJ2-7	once	CASSAGTDLSYEQYF
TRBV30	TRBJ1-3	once	CAWSVGLRTIYF
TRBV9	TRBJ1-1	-	CASSVVQANTEAFF
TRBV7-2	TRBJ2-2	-	CASSLDSNTGELFF
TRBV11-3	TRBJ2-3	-	CASSLGTSGGGPRTDTQYF
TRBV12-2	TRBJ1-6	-	CASRSVWSPLHF
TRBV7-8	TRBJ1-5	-	CASSLGQGDWQPQHF
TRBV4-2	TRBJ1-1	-	CASSQDRVTSTEAFF
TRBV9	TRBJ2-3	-	CASSVGGSRSTDTQYF
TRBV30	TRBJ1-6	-	CAWSVLQESNSPLHF
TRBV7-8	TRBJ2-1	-	CASQKRPRGMGYNEQFF
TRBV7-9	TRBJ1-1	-	CASSLADRGGTEAFF
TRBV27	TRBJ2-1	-	CASRGSGTRSYNEQFF
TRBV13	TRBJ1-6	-	CASSLLTGGGGISPLHF
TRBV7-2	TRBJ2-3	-	CASSLASGGAVDTQYF
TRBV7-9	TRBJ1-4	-	CASSLYQGTEKLFF
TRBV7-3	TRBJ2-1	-	CASSSSGGAYNEQFF
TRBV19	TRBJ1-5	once	CASSLTGESGQPQHF
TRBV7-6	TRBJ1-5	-	CASSLGAGYQPQHF
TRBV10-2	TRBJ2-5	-	CASSESKRGPQETQYF
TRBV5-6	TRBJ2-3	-	CASSLVGSGGPSTDTQYF
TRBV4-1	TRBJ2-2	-	CASSQEGTGHTGELFF
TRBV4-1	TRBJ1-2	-	CASSQGGVGINYGYTF
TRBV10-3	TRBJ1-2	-	CAISESGADGYTF
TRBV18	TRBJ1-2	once	CASSPEDRSNNYGYTF
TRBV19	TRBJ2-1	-	CASSARWTGSYGTPGGREFF
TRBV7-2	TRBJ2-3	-	CASSLAITDTQYF
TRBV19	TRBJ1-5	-	CASSLGQGRHF
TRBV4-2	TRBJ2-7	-	CASSQDRGSGEQYF
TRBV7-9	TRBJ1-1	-	CASSSQTGGTEAFF
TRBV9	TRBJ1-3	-	CASSRGQVGGSGNTIYF
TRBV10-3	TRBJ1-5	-	CAIGGTGVHQPQHF
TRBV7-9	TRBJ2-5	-	CASSYDGTGGQETQYF
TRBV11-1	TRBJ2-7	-	CASSYDRDEQYF
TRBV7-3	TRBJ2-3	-	CASSPSGGATDTQYF
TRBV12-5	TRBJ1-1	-	CASGAGIEAFF
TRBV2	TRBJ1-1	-	CASGGDGTEAFF
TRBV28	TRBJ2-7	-	CASSSPPGQSYEQYF
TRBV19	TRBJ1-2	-	CASRPEDRGNLIGYTF
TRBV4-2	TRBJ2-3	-	CASSQGLAGTDTQYF
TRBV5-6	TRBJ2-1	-	CASSLPLAHSYNEQFF